Listed below are T cell receptor beta chains from one sample, sequenced in a study of T-cell memory formation after mild COVID-19. One entry per CDR3 protein, called by TCRdb with MiXCR from the 5' RACE reads. Counted here are roughly 250,000 distinct CDR3 sequences, around 15% occurring once; the ten biggest clones make up roughly a fifth. The sequencing sample was made of PBMCs or a T cell subset sorted from them (not recorded which). These TCRs come from a man aged 18-30 years who had mild COVID-19 (a few samples of this study predate the infection). Cell type and time point are not known. Each CDR3 is given with its conserved first and last residue. The D gene is left open where the match is weak. Some rows mark clone size as missing; the rest say once, few, many or name a class of expanded clone.

>TRBV7-9|TRBD2|NA|TRBJ2-5
CASSLAASGGYQETQYF
TGTGCCAGCAGCTTAGCGGCTAGCGGGGGGTACCAAGAGACCCAGTACTTC
>TRBV7-6|NA|few|TRBJ1-1
CASSSEGVTEAFF
TGTGCCAGCAGCTCCGAAGGGGTCACTGAAGCTTTCTTT
>TRBV6-2/TRBV6-3|NA|few|TRBJ2-7
CASSYGPEYEQYF
TGTGCCAGCAGTTATGGTCCGGAATACGAGCAGTACTTC
>TRBV6-5|NA|NA|TRBJ2-3
CASSWGDSSDTQYF
TGTGCCAGCAGTTGGGGGGATAGTTCAGATACGCAGTATTTT
>TRBV4-1|NA|NA|TRBJ2-4
CASSQAWGNIQYF
TGCGCCAGCAGCCAAGCCTGGGGAAACATTCAGTACTTC
>TRBV15|TRBD1|NA|TRBJ1-4
CATSRGNRDSEKLFF
TGTGCCACCAGCAGAGGTAACCGGGACAGTGAAAAACTGTTTTTT
>TRBV7-2|TRBD2|few|TRBJ2-3
CASDTSGGADTQYF
TGTGCCAGCGATACTAGCGGGGGGGCAGATACGCAGTATTTT
>TRBV27|NA|NA|TRBJ1-5
CASSPRQQPQHF
TGTGCCAGCAGTCCCCGGCAGCAGCCCCAGCATTTT
>TRBV14|NA|NA|TRBJ2-3
CASSQTTDTQYF
TGTGCCAGCAGCCAAACGACAGATACGCAGTATTTT
>TRBV12-3/TRBV12-4|NA|few|TRBJ1-5
CASSPAGGNQPQHF
TGTGCCAGCAGTCCGGCAGGGGGCAATCAGCCCCAGCATTTT
>TRBV6-2/TRBV6-3|NA|few|TRBJ2-7
CASKGEVPRTYEQYF
TGTGCCAGCAAAGGGGAGGTTCCGAGGACCTACGAGCAGTACTTC
>TRBV5-1|TRBD1|NA|TRBJ2-2
CASSPGTVTGELFF
TGCGCCAGCAGCCCGGGGACAGTCACCGGGGAGCTGTTTTTT
>TRBV6-5|NA|NA|TRBJ2-1
CASSYTGGRVRFF
TGTGCCAGCAGTTACACGGGGGGCCGGGTAAGGTTCTTC
>TRBV28|NA|NA|TRBJ2-1
CASSSPMTGSYNEQFF
TGTGCCAGCAGTTCCCCTATGACAGGCTCCTACAATGAGCAGTTCTTC
>TRBV6-5|NA|NA|TRBJ2-3
CASSPDYGADTQYF
TGTGCCAGCAGTCCCGACTACGGTGCGGATACGCAGTATTTT
>TRBV29-1|TRBD1|few|TRBJ1-1
CSVEDRTGVGWYAFF
TGCAGCGTTGAAGATCGGACAGGGGTTGGGTGGTATGCTTTCTTT
>TRBV9|NA|NA|TRBJ2-7
CASSVGGGPEQYF
TGTGCCAGCAGCGTAGGCGGAGGTCCCGAGCAGTACTTC
>TRBV4-3|TRBD2|many|TRBJ2-1
CASSTERGRDEQFF
TGCGCCAGCAGCACGGAACGAGGGAGGGATGAGCAGTTCTTC
>TRBV7-9|NA|many|TRBJ2-7
CASRRSSYEQYF
TGTGCCAGCAGGAGGAGCTCCTACGAGCAGTACTTC
>TRBV7-9|NA|NA|TRBJ2-3
CASRETGANTQYF
TGTGCCAGCAGAGAAACTGGGGCGAATACGCAGTATTTT
>TRBV18|NA|few|TRBJ2-1
CASSPSRTLYNEQFF
TGTGCCAGCTCACCAAGCCGGACACTCTACAATGAGCAGTTCTTC
>TRBV4-2|TRBD1|NA|TRBJ1-2
CASSQPDRGGHGYTF
TGTGCCAGCAGCCAACCGGACAGGGGAGGGCATGGCTACACCTTC
>TRBV4-1|NA|NA|TRBJ2-3
CASSQVAGAQGTDTQYF
TGCGCCAGCAGCCAAGTGGCGGGGGCCCAAGGAACAGATACGCAGTATTTT
>TRBV28|NA|many|TRBJ1-1
CASREGTEAFF
TGTGCCAGCAGGGAGGGTACTGAAGCTTTCTTT
>TRBV7-6|NA|NA|TRBJ2-1
CASSLIGGTGGVDEQFF
TGTGCCAGCAGCTTAATCGGCGGCACAGGGGGGGTTGATGAGCAGTTCTTC
>TRBV5-8|NA|NA|TRBJ2-3
CASSPGRDTQYF
TGTGCCAGCAGCCCGGGGCGTGATACGCAGTATTTT
>TRBV6-1|TRBD1|many|TRBJ2-1
CASIVNPGGGRYNEQFF
TGTGCCAGCATTGTGAACCCAGGGGGCGGCCGCTACAATGAGCAGTTCTTC
>TRBV7-3|NA|NA|TRBJ2-3
CASSLTGGSSTDTQYF
TGTGCCAGCAGCTTAACGGGCGGGTCAAGCACAGATACGCAGTATTTT
>TRBV5-1|TRBD2|NA|TRBJ2-5
CASSLSTSGETQYF
TGCGCCAGCAGCTTGTCAACTAGCGGAGAGACCCAGTACTTC
>TRBV7-9|NA|few|TRBJ1-1
CASSLRQTGTEAFF
TGTGCCAGCAGCTTACGACAGACGGGCACTGAAGCTTTCTTT
>TRBV5-1|TRBD1|NA|TRBJ2-1
CASSLEGGKYNEQFF
TGCGCCAGCAGCTTGGAAGGGGGCAAATACAATGAGCAGTTCTTC
>TRBV20-1|NA|NA|TRBJ1-4
CSATGGNEKLFF
TGCAGTGCTACCGGAGGGAATGAAAAACTGTTTTTT
>TRBV20-1|NA|NA|TRBJ2-7
CSARGRAYEQYF
TGCAGTGCTAGAGGGAGAGCCTACGAGCAGTACTTC
>TRBV19|NA|many|TRBJ2-1
CASAWGRSYNEQFF
TGTGCCAGTGCATGGGGTCGCTCCTACAATGAGCAGTTCTTC
>TRBV18|TRBD1|few|TRBJ2-7
CASSEGQDYEQYF
TGTGCCAGCTCAGAGGGACAGGACTACGAGCAGTACTTC
>TRBV6-5|NA|NA|TRBJ1-2
CASSYSTGRYGYTF
TGTGCCAGCAGTTACTCGACAGGCCGTTATGGCTACACCTTC
>TRBV6-5|TRBD1|NA|TRBJ2-3
CASSSTTGDRTDTQYF
TGTGCCAGCAGTTCCACAACAGGGGATAGGACAGATACGCAGTATTTT
>TRBV6-5|NA|few|TRBJ2-3
CASSYSGGQSGDTQYF
TGTGCCAGCAGTTACTCGGGGGGACAGAGCGGAGATACGCAGTATTTT
>TRBV5-1|TRBD2|NA|TRBJ2-3
CASSFSPPSGGRDTQYF
TGCGCCAGCAGCTTCTCGCCCCCCAGCGGGGGGCGGGATACGCAGTATTTT
>TRBV19|NA|NA|TRBJ2-7
CASSIATGRMQYF
TGTGCCAGTAGTATAGCTACAGGGCGCATGCAGTACTTC
>TRBV4-3|TRBD2|few|TRBJ2-3
CASSQAPLAGGTDTQYF
TGCGCCAGCAGCCAAGCCCCCCTAGCGGGGGGCACAGATACGCAGTATTTT
>TRBV29-1|NA|NA|TRBJ2-7
CSVVVLLGAEQYF
TGCAGCGTTGTTGTATTGTTAGGGGCCGAGCAGTACTTC
>TRBV24-1|NA|few|TRBJ2-2
CATSDLGVTGVTGELFF
TGTGCCACCAGTGATTTGGGGGTAACCGGGGTCACCGGGGAGCTGTTTTTT
>TRBV4-1|NA|NA|TRBJ2-2
CASSQGPRETGELFF
TGCGCCAGCAGCCAAGGACCTAGGGAGACCGGGGAGCTGTTTTTT
>TRBV7-8|NA|NA|TRBJ1-3
CASSPAGRNGNTIYF
TGTGCCAGCAGCCCCGCCGGGAGGAACGGAAACACCATATATTTT
>TRBV12-3/TRBV12-4|NA|few|TRBJ2-5
CASTDYPRGARETQYF
TGTGCCAGCACCGACTACCCGCGCGGGGCCCGGGAGACCCAGTACTTC
>TRBV9|TRBD1|few|TRBJ2-2
CASTPRTGANTGELFF
TGTGCCAGCACCCCGAGGACAGGGGCCAACACCGGGGAGCTGTTTTTT
>TRBV5-1|NA|few|TRBJ2-3
CASSPYRQGGADTQYF
TGCGCCAGCAGCCCTTATCGACAGGGCGGGGCAGATACGCAGTATTTT
>TRBV19|NA|few|TRBJ1-1
CASSIARAGSAEAFF
TGTGCCAGTAGTATAGCTCGGGCGGGATCGGCTGAAGCTTTCTTT
>TRBV6-5|NA|few|TRBJ2-5
CASSYGRLGAETQYF
TGTGCCAGCAGTTACGGGAGATTGGGAGCAGAGACCCAGTACTTC
>TRBV7-9|NA|NA|TRBJ1-1
CASSLGGGLAEAFF
TGTGCCAGCAGCCTCGGAGGGGGTCTGGCTGAAGCTTTCTTT
>TRBV4-3|TRBD1|NA|TRBJ2-7
CASSRKTGVEQYF
TGCGCCAGCAGCCGAAAGACAGGGGTCGAGCAGTACTTC
>TRBV7-9|TRBD2|NA|TRBJ2-7
CASSRTPGLAGGSYEQYF
TGTGCCAGCAGCAGGACGCCGGGACTAGCGGGGGGTTCCTACGAGCAGTACTTC
>TRBV7-2|NA|few|TRBJ2-1
CASSLGLVKDEQFF
TGTGCCAGCAGCTTAGGGCTCGTGAAGGATGAGCAGTTCTTC
>TRBV7-2|NA|NA|TRBJ1-3
CASSLGTAGNTIYF
TGTGCCAGCAGCTTAGGCACGGCTGGAAACACCATATATTTT
>TRBV28|NA|few|TRBJ1-5
CASSFTKTGGQPQHF
TGTGCCAGCAGTTTTACGAAGACAGGAGGTCAGCCCCAGCATTTT
>TRBV2|NA|few|TRBJ2-5
CASRGPGETQYF
TGTGCCAGCAGGGGTCCCGGGGAGACCCAGTACTTC
>TRBV4-2|NA|few|TRBJ1-3
CASSQGHRNTIYF
TGTGCCAGCAGCCAGGGACATCGAAACACCATATATTTT
>TRBV5-1|TRBD2|NA|TRBJ2-1
CASSLRTSGGPSSYNEQFF
TGCGCCAGCAGCTTACGGACTAGCGGGGGGCCTAGCTCCTACAATGAGCAGTTCTTC